Presented here are 2 T cell receptor beta chains from one specimen sequenced in a study of healthy donors' naive CD4 and CD8 T cells. A linear amplification protocol produced the TCR libraries from approximately 460 ng of total RNA. TCRdb reanalysed the reads using MiXCR and keeps one entry per CDR3 protein. The profile covers approximately 180,000 distinct CDR3 sequences, with about 70% appearing a single time and more than 2% taken by the ten largest. What was sequenced was naive CD4+ and CD8+ T cells sorted from blood, pooled from several donors. All receptors come from a pool of human donors in good health; the sample pools cells from several healthy donors.

The chain uses TRBV30 and TRBJ2-7; 7 bases are shared with TRBD1. Germline-derived CDR1 and CDR2 are GTSNPN and SVGIG (reference sequence). This CDR3 region has 12 residues. The V segment lost 5 bases and the J segment 7 bases; nucleotides outside the gene matches: 8. CDR3 in DNA: TGTGCCTGGCGACAGGGTCCGGTTGAGCAGTACTTC. It is translated as CAWRQGPVEQYF.

V and J are TRBV6-5 and TRBJ2-1; no clear D gene. CDR3 length: 13 amino acids. CDR1 MNHEY and CDR2 SVGAGI come from the germline V gene. The V gene lost 0 bases and the J gene lost 8 bases, with 8 bases spanning the gap. The CDR3 protein is CASSYSREYEQFF. CDR3 nucleotides: TGTGCCAGCAGTTACTCCCGAGAGTATGAGCAGTTCTTC.